This T cell receptor beta chain was retrieved from a study of blood T cell repertoires in COVID-19. As for the study in general: T cells, B-cell-depleted T cells, or PBMCs supplied cDNA or gDNA.

Clones were read by immunoSEQ multiplex PCR, and TCRdb kept only the in-frame ones, dropping some. This sample has a few hundred thousand clones, with about 81% found just once. V shed 1 base and J shed 3 bases, with 6 bases lying between them. This CDR3 is 13 amino acids long. This rearrangement joins TRBV12-3 or TRBV12-4 to TRBJ1-2; D ambiguous. This TCR was recovered from a woman in her seventies with COVID-19, enrolled during active disease. Sequenced sample: peripheral blood. The CDR3 nucleotides are TGTGCCAGCAGTTTAGAACCAGACTATGGCTACACCTTC. It yields the protein CASSLEPDYGYTF.